The rows below give T cell receptor beta chains drawn from one sample of a study of CD8 T cells in Susac syndrome. TCRdb re-called the immunoSEQ multiplex PCR reads with MiXCR, one entry per CDR3 protein. Of about 190,000 distinct CDR3 sequences in the sample, 93% were seen once. Sequencing used CD4+ T cells from PBMCs. The source is a human donor in good health. CDR3s include the opening cysteine and the closing phenylalanine or tryptophan. The D gene is left open where the match is weak. The size field is filled for only some rows; it gives once, few, many or a size class.

size: NA; length: 15; J: TRBJ2-1; D: TRBD2; V: TRBV6-6; DNA: TGTGCCAGCAGTTCCATAGCGGGGGGGTACAATGAGCAGTTCTTC; CDR3: CASSSIAGGYNEQFF
size: NA; length: 14; J: TRBJ1-5; D: NA; V: TRBV28; DNA: TGTGCCAGCACCGACGGGGGGGCGATCGAGCCCCAGCATTTT; CDR3: CASTDGGAIEPQHF
size: NA; length: 15; J: TRBJ2-7; D: NA; V: TRBV28; DNA: TGTGCCAGCAGTTCTCCGACAGGTTTTACCTACGAGCAGTACTTC; CDR3: CASSSPTGFTYEQYF
size: NA; length: 14; J: TRBJ2-7; D: TRBD2; V: TRBV6-1; DNA: TGTGCCAGCAGGAAGCGGGGGACAACCTACGAGCAGTACTTC; CDR3: CASRKRGTTYEQYF
size: NA; length: 14; J: TRBJ2-2; D: TRBD2; V: TRBV29-1; DNA: TGCAGCGTTATATCTAGCGGGCGGACCGGGGAGCTGTTTTTT; CDR3: CSVISSGRTGELFF
size: NA; length: 17; J: TRBJ1-2; D: TRBD1; V: TRBV13; DNA: TGTGCCAGCAGCCCCACCGGGAGGACAGGGGGCTTGTATGGCTACACCTTC; CDR3: CASSPTGRTGGLYGYTF
size: NA; length: 14; J: TRBJ1-1; D: NA; V: TRBV12-3/TRBV12-4; DNA: TGTGCCAGCAGGGGGGGTACTCGGGACACTGAAGCTTTCTTT; CDR3: CASRGGTRDTEAFF
size: NA; length: 15; J: TRBJ2-6; D: NA; V: TRBV7-3; DNA: TGTGCCAGCAGCTTAAGACAGCCTGGGGCCAACGTCCTGACTTTC; CDR3: CASSLRQPGANVLTF
size: NA; length: 14; J: TRBJ2-2; D: NA; V: TRBV7-9; DNA: TGTGCCAGCAGCCCGACCAGCCCCACCGGGGAGCTGTTTTTT; CDR3: CASSPTSPTGELFF
size: NA; length: 13; J: TRBJ2-7; D: NA; V: TRBV3-1; DNA: TGTGCCAGCAGCCAAGATCGGGGGCCGGGGCAGTACTTC; CDR3: CASSQDRGPGQYF
size: once; length: 14; J: TRBJ2-2; D: NA; V: TRBV5-6; DNA: TGTGCCAGCAGCTCGGACTGGAACACCGGGGAGCTGTTTTTT; CDR3: CASSSDWNTGELFF